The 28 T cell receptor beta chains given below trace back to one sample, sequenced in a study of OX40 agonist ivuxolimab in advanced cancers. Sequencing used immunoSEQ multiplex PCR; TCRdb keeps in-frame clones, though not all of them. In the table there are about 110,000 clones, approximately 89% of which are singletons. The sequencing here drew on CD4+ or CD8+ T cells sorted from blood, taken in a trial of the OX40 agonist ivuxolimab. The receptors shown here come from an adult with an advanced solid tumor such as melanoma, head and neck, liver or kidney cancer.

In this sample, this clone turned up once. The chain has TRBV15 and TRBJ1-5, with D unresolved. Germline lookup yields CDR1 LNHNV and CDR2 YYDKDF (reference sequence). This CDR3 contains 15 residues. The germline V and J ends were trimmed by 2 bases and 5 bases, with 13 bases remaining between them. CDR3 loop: CATSRSWGFDQPQHF. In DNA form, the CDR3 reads TGTGCCACCAGCAGATCCTGGGGATTTGATCAGCCCCAGCATTTT.

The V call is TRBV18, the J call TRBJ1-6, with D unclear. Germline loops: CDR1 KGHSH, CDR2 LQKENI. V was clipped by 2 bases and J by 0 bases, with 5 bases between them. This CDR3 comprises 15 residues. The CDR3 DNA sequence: TGTGCCAGCTCACCAGAGAGCTCCTATAATTCACCCCTCCACTTT. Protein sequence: CASSPESSYNSPLHF.

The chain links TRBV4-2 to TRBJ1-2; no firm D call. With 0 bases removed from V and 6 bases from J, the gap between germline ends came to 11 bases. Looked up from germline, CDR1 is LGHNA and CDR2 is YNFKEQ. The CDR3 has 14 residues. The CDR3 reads CASSQDRTENGYTF. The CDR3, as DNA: TGTGCCAGCAGCCAAGATCGAACAGAGAATGGCTACACCTTC.

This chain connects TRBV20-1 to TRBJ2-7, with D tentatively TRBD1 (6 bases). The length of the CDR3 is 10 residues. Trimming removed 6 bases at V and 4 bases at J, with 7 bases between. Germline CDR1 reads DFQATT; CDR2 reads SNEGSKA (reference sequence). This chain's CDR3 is CSAGQYEQYF. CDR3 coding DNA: TGCAGTGCGGGACAATACGAGCAGTACTTC.

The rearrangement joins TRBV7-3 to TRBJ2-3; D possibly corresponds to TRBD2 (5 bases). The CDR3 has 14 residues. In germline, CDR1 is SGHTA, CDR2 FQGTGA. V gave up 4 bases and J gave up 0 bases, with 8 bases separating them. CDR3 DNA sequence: TGTGCCAGCAGCTCCCGGGGAAGCACAGATACGCAGTATTTT. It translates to CASSSRGSTDTQYF.

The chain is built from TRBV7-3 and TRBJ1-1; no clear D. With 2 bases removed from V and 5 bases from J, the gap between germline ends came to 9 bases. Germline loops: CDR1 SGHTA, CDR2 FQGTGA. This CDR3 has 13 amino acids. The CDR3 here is CASSLVSGTEAFF. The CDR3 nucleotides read TGTGCCAGCAGCTTAGTTAGTGGAACTGAAGCTTTCTTT.

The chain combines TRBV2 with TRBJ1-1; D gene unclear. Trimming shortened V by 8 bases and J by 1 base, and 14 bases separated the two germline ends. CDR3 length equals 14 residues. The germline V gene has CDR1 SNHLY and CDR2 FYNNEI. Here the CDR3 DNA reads TGTGCCAGCCGCCGATCCCAGGCGAACACTGAAGCTTTCTTT. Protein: CASRRSQANTEAFF.

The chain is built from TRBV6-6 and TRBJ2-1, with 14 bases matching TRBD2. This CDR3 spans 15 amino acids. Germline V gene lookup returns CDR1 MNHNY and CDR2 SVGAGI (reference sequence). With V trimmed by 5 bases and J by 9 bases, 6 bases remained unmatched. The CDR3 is CASSRLAGGQGEQFF. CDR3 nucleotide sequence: TGTGCCAGCAGTCGACTAGCGGGGGGGCAGGGTGAGCAGTTCTTC.

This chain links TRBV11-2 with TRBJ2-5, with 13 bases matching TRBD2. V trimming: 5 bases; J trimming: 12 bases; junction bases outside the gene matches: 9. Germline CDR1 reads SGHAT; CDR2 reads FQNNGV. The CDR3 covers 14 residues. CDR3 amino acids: CASSPGTSGVPEYF. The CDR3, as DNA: TGTGCCAGCAGCCCGGGGACTAGCGGGGTTCCGGAGTACTTC.

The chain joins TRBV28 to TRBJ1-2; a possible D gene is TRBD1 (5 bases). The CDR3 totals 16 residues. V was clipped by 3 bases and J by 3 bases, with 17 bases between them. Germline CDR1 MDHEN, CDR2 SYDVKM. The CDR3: CASSFMGHSLDYGYTF. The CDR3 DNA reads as TGTGCCAGCAGTTTCATGGGGCATTCCTTGGACTATGGCTACACCTTC.

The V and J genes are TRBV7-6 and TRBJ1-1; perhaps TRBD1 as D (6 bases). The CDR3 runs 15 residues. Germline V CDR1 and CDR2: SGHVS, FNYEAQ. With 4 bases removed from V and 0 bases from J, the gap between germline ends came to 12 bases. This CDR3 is CASSSMTGLNTEAFF. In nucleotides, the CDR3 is TGTGCCAGCAGCTCAATGACAGGCTTGAACACTGAAGCTTTCTTT. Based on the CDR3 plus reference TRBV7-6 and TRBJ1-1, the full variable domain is GAGVSQSPRYKVTKRGQDVALRCDPISGHVSLYWYRQALGQGPEFLTYFNYEAQQDKSGLPNDRFSAERPEGSISTLTIQRTEQRDSAMYRCASSSMTGLNTEAFFGQGTRLTVV.

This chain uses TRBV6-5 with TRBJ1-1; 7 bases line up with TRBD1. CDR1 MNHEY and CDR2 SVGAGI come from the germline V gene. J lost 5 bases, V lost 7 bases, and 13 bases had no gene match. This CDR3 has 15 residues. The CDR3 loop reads CASTTQGGTVTEAFF. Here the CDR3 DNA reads TGTGCCAGCACCACCCAGGGGGGGACTGTGACTGAAGCTTTCTTT.

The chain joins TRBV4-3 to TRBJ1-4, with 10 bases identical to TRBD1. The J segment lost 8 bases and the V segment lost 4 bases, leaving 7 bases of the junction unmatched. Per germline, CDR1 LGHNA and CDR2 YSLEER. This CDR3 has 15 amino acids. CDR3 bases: TGCGCCAGCAGCCGAGACAGGGGGCGGCGAGAAAAACTGTTTTTT. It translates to CASSRDRGRREKLFF.

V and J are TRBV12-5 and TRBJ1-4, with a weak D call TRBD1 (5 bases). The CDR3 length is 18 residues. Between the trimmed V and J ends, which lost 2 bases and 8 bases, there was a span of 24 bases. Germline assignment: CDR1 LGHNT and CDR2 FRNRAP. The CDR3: CASGLLPDQGGKMEKLFF. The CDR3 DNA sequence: TGTGCTAGTGGTTTGCTCCCCGACCAGGGTGGTAAGATGGAAAAACTGTTTTTT. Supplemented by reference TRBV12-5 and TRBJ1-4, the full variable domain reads DARVTQTPRHKVTEMGQEVTMRCQPILGHNTVFWYRQTMMQGLELLAYFRNRAPLDDSGMPKDRFSAEMPDATLATLKIQPSEPRDSAVYFCASGLLPDQGGKMEKLFFGSGTQLSVL.

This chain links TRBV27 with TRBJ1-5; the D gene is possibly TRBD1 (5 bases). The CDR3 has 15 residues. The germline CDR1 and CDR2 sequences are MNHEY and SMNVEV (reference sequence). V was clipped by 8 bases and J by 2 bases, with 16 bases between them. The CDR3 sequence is CASWTGGKGNQPQHF. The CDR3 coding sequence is TGTGCCAGCTGGACCGGGGGAAAGGGCAATCAGCCCCAGCATTTT.

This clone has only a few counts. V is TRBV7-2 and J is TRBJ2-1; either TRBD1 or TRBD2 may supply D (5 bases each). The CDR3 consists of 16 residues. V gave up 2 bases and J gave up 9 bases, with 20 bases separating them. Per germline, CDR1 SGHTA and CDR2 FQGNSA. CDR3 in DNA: TGTGCCAGCAGCTTAATTGGGACGCCCCTTTCGAGTGAGCAGTTCTTC. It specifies CASSLIGTPLSSEQFF.

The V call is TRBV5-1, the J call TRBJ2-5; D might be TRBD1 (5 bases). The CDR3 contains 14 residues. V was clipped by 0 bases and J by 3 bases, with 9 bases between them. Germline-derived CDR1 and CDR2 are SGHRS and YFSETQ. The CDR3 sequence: CASSLGVTEETQYF. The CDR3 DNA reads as TGCGCCAGCAGCTTGGGCGTGACAGAAGAGACCCAGTACTTC.

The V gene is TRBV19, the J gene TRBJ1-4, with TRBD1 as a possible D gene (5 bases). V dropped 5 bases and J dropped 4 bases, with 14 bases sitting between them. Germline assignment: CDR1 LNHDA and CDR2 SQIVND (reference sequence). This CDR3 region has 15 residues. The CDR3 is CASSPGIPFNEKLFF. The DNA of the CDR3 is TGTGCCAGTAGTCCAGGGATTCCCTTTAATGAAAAACTGTTTTTT.

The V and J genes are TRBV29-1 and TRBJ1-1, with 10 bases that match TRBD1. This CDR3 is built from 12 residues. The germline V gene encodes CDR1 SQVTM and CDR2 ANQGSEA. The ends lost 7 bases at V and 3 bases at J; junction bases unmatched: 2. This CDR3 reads CSAGQGYTEAFF. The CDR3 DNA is TGCAGCGCGGGACAGGGGTACACTGAAGCTTTCTTT.

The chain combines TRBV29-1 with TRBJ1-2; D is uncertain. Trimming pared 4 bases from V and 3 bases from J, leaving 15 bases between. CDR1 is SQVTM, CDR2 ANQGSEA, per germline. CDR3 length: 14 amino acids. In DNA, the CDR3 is TGCAGCGTTGGGGCCGTTGCGGGAGACTATGGCTACACCTTC. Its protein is CSVGAVAGDYGYTF.

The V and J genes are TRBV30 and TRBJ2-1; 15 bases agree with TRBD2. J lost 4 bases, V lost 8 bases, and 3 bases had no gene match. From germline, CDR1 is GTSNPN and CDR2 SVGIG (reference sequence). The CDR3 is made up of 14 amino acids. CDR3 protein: CAGTSGGRYNEQFF. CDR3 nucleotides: TGTGCCGGGACTAGCGGGGGGCGATACAATGAGCAGTTCTTC.

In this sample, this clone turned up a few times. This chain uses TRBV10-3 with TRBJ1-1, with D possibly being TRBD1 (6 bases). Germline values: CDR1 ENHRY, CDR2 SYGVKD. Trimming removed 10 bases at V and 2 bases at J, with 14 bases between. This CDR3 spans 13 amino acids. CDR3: CANKGQQNTEAFF. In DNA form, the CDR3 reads TGTGCCAACAAAGGACAGCAAAACACTGAAGCTTTCTTT.

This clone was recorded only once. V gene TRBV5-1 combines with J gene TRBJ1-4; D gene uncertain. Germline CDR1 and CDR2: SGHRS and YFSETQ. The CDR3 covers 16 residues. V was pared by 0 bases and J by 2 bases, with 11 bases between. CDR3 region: CASSLGRQVTNEKLFF. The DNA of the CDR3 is TGCGCCAGCAGCTTGGGAAGGCAGGTTACTAATGAAAAACTGTTTTTT.

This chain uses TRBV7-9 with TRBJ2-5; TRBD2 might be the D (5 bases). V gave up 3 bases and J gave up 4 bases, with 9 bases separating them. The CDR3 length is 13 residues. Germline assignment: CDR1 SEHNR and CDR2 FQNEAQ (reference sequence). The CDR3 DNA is TGTGCCAGCAGCTTGGAGGCAGTAGAGACCCAGTACTTC. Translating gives CASSLEAVETQYF.

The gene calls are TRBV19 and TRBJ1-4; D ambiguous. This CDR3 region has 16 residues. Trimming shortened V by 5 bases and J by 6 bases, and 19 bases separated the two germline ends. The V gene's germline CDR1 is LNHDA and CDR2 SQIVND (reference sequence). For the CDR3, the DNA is TGTGCCAGTAGTCCTCGGGAAATGAGGGTGTATGAAAAACTGTTTTTT. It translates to CASSPREMRVYEKLFF. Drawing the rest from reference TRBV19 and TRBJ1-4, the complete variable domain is DGGITQSPKYLFRKEGQNVTLSCEQNLNHDAMYWYRQDPGQGLRLIYYSQIVNDFQKGDIAEGYSVSREKKESFPLTVTSAQKNPTAFYLCASSPREMRVYEKLFFGSGTQLSVL.

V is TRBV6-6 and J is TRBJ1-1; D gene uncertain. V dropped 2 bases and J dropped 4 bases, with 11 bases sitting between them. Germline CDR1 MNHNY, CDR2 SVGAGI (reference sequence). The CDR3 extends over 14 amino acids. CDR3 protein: CASSYVREGTEAFF. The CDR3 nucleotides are TGTGCCAGCAGTTACGTGCGGGAAGGCACTGAAGCTTTCTTT.

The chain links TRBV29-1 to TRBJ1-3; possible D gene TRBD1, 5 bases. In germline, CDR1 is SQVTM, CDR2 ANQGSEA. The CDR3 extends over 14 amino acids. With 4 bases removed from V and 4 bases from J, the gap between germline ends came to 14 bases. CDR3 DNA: TGCAGCGTTGCCACAGGCGACGTGGGAAACACCATATATTTT. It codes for CSVATGDVGNTIYF.

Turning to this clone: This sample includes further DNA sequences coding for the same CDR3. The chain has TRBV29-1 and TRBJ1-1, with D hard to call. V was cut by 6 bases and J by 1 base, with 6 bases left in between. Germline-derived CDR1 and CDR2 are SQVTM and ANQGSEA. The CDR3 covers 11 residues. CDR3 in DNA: TGCAGCGTCGTAGGGAACACTGAAGCTTTCTTT. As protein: CSVVGNTEAFF.